These T cell receptor beta chains were read from a single sample in a study of T cells after posttransplantation cyclophosphamide. Using immunoSEQ multiplex PCR, the repertoire was profiled, and TCRdb retains in-frame clones only, with some absent. The table has around 3,000 clones, about 61% seen once; the top ten hold around 28%. The sample comprised memory CD8+ T cells sorted from blood. The receptors were gathered from a young woman in good health and a related stem cell transplant donor. CDR3s include the opening cysteine and the closing phenylalanine or tryptophan. Expanded clones get a size class; other rows say once, few or many, or leave the size out.

size,V,J,CDR3
-,TRBV4-1,TRBJ2-7,CASSQGEGPYEQYF
few,TRBV27,TRBJ2-7,CASSLSSGGYAYEQYF
-,TRBV6-6,TRBJ2-5,CASSYYSLGETQYF
-,TRBV5-4,TRBJ1-2,CASSGAGRERAYGYTF
-,TRBV6-1,TRBJ2-1,CASSGRLNLYNEQFF
-,TRBV10-3,TRBJ2-7,CAISEGGLSYEQYF
-,TRBV6-1,TRBJ1-1,CASSTGGETEAFF
once,TRBV7-8,TRBJ2-3,CASSIERGPADTQYF
-,TRBV11-2,TRBJ2-7,CASSSPRQGALSYEQYF
few,TRBV6-5,TRBJ2-2,CATPRAGDTGELFF
-,TRBV6-6,TRBJ1-6,CASTQNSPLHF
-,TRBV6-1,TRBJ2-5,CASSIRAGGLETQYF
-,TRBV13,TRBJ1-6,CASSLQVPPQDLHF
-,TRBV29-1,TRBJ1-2,CSVEDNGYTF
-,TRBV9,TRBJ2-1,CASSGGVGGSYNEQFF
-,TRBV5-1,TRBJ1-1,CASSNGIPGSRTEAFF
-,TRBV28,TRBJ2-1,CASRSALRGTHFRSYNEQFF
-,TRBV4-2,TRBJ2-7,CASSQVAQITYEQYF
few,TRBV7-9,TRBJ2-7,CASSQGGSSYEQYF
-,TRBV6-6,TRBJ2-7,CASSTSYEQYF
-,TRBV5-1,TRBJ2-3,CASSAYLASTDTQYF
-,TRBV5-6,TRBJ2-3,CASSWGTSGVSTDTQYF
-,TRBV4-3,TRBJ2-4,CASSQDWTVPAKNIQYF
-,TRBV21-1,TRBJ2-7,CASSKVGRGDYEQYF
few,TRBV9,TRBJ2-2,CASSPVGSGGNGELFF
once,TRBV4-3,TRBJ2-7,CASSQDGTGDYEQYF
-,TRBV6-4,TRBJ2-3,CASSDGTGHSTDTQYF
few,TRBV6-1,TRBJ2-1,CASSEVLGQGGGEQFF
-,TRBV6-6,TRBJ1-2,CASREQGTGGYTF
-,TRBV2,TRBJ2-1,CASSDYRGRKNEQFF
-,TRBV7-6,TRBJ2-5,CASRIGGAFPKGETQYF
-,TRBV7-8,TRBJ1-5,CASREDRGSNQPQHF
-,TRBV5-6,TRBJ2-7,CASSLNQGSEQYF
-,TRBV6-5,TRBJ2-3,CASSYSDGDTQYF
-,TRBV4-1,TRBJ2-3,CASSPEGQGWDTQYF
-,TRBV4-3,TRBJ2-7,CASSYSGTGESYEQYF
medium-sized,TRBV2,TRBJ1-2,CASRDREGKYGYTF
-,TRBV27,TRBJ2-1,CASSLTRTVYNEQFF
-,TRBV6-4,TRBJ2-6,CASSNYSTRQSRANVLTF
-,TRBV4-3,TRBJ2-5,CASSQETGGAETQYF
-,TRBV14,TRBJ2-7,CASSQDAFNYEQYF
-,TRBV10-1,TRBJ2-7,CASRPGQGTTYEQYF
-,TRBV6-4,TRBJ2-5,CASSEGQGSETQYF
few,TRBV11-2,TRBJ2-1,CASSLRPSGEYNEQFF
-,TRBV4-2,TRBJ2-5,CASSQEQRGETQYF
-,TRBV7-6,TRBJ1-2,CASSPGQSEPNYGYTF
-,TRBV6-4,TRBJ2-2,CASSDADRRELFF
-,TRBV19,TRBJ1-4,CASRAGTGSYSTNEKLFF
-,TRBV15,TRBJ2-1,CATSSPPHGTALYNEQFF
few,TRBV6-6,TRBJ2-7,CASSYSILSYEQYF
-,TRBV9,TRBJ1-1,CASSVSGGTEAFF
-,TRBV4-1,TRBJ2-7,CASSQKGTTYEEQYF